Listed below are T cell receptor beta chains from one sample, sequenced in a study of blood T cell repertoires in COVID-19. Libraries were prepared by immunoSEQ multiplex PCR; TCRdb keeps only in-frame clonotypes and omits some of them. The table records hundreds of thousands of clones, roughly 90% of them present only once. The sequenced material came from peripheral blood. The origin of the receptors is a woman aged 45-65 years with active or convalescent COVID-19. The CDR3 runs from the conserved cysteine through the conserved F or W. The D gene is left open where the match is weak. Some rows have no size entry. The others give once, few or many, or a class for an expanded clone.

D gene	J gene	V gene	clone size	CDR3 DNA	CDR3 protein
.	TRBJ2-4	TRBV7-2	.	TGTGCCAGCAGCGAGACAGGAATAGCCAAAAACATTCAGTACTTC	CASSETGIAKNIQYF
TRBD2	TRBJ2-7	TRBV5-1	.	TGCGCCAGCAGCTTGGACGCGGGAGGGAGCTACGAGCAGTACTTC	CASSLDAGGSYEQYF
.	TRBJ1-4	TRBV2	few	TGTGCCAGCAGTGGTTCGGATGAAAAACTGTTTTTT	CASSGSDEKLFF
.	TRBJ1-1	TRBV7-2	.	TGTGCCAGCAGCTTAGCGCCACAGGGGAACACTGAAGCTTTCTTT	CASSLAPQGNTEAFF
.	TRBJ1-2	TRBV30	.	TGTGCCTGGAGATTCGGGGAGCATGGCTACACCTTC	CAWRFGEHGYTF
TRBD1	TRBJ2-3	TRBV6-5	.	TGTGCCAGCAGAGGACAGGGGCTTAGCACAGATACGCAGTATTTT	CASRGQGLSTDTQYF
.	TRBJ2-7	TRBV5-4	.	TGTGCCAGCAGCGCGCCCCGGGACGAGCAGTACTTC	CASSAPRDEQYF
TRBD2	TRBJ2-2	TRBV27	.	TGTGCCAGCAGTTTTGAAGCGGGGAGCACCGGGGAGCTGTTTTTT	CASSFEAGSTGELFF
.	TRBJ1-1	TRBV7-8	.	TGTGCCAGCAGCTTAGTTGGACAGAGGAACACTGAAGCTTTCTTT	CASSLVGQRNTEAFF
.	TRBJ1-5	TRBV2	.	TGTGCCACACGACAGGAGAATAGCAATCAGCCCCAGCATTTT	CATRQENSNQPQHF
TRBD1	TRBJ1-2	TRBV4-3	.	TGCGCCAGCAGTCAAACAGGGGCCAACTATGGCTACACCTTC	CASSQTGANYGYTF
.	TRBJ2-2	TRBV27	.	TGTGCCAGCAGTCCCCTCCCTAGGGGGGGCGTGCCCGGGGAGCTGTTTTTT	CASSPLPRGGVPGELFF
.	TRBJ1-2	TRBV7-2	.	TGTGCCAGCAGCCCAGGGGTGCCCTATGGCTACACCTTC	CASSPGVPYGYTF
TRBD1	TRBJ1-2	TRBV2	.	TGTGCCAGCAAACGGGCAGGGGGCAACTATGGCTACACCTTC	CASKRAGGNYGYTF
TRBD1	TRBJ1-3	TRBV29-1	.	TGCAGCGTCGGGGACAGGGGGCTCTCTGGAAACACCATATATTTT	CSVGDRGLSGNTIYF
.	TRBJ2-6	TRBV5-5	.	TGTGCCAGCAGCTTTACGGTTCTCTCTGGGGCCAACGTCCTGACTTTC	CASSFTVLSGANVLTF
.	TRBJ1-5	TRBV2	once	TGTGCCAGCAGTCCCCGAGGAGGTAGGCAGCCCCAGCATTTT	CASSPRGGRQPQHF
.	TRBJ1-4	TRBV14	once	TGTGCCAGCAGCCAAGAACCGGGGGGCGGGGAAAAACTGTTTTTT	CASSQEPGGGEKLFF
TRBD1	TRBJ1-1	TRBV6-5	.	TGTGCCAGCAGAACCCTGGACAGGCCGACTGAAGCTTTCTTT	CASRTLDRPTEAFF
.	TRBJ1-5	TRBV28	.	TGTGCCAGCAGTTTATATCCCAGGGGCAACGTGCTTTATAGCAATCAGCCCCAGCATTTT	CASSLYPRGNVLYSNQPQHF
.	TRBJ1-1	TRBV2	.	TGTGCCAGCAGATCCGACATGAACACTGAAGCTTTCTTT	CASRSDMNTEAFF
.	TRBJ2-3	TRBV7-2	once	TGTGCCAGCAGCCACGACAGGAGATCCACAGATACGCAGTATTTT	CASSHDRRSTDTQYF
TRBD1	TRBJ2-1	TRBV29-1	.	TGCAGCGGGACAGGGACGACCTACAATGAGCAGTTCTTC	CSGTGTTYNEQFF
.	TRBJ2-5	TRBV2	.	TGTGCCAGCAGTACGGACTCGCCGGGCCAGTACTTC	CASSTDSPGQYF
TRBD1	TRBJ1-2	TRBV19	.	TGTGCCAGTACCGGGACAGGGGGCCGGGGCTACACCTTC	CASTGTGGRGYTF
TRBD1	TRBJ2-5	TRBV7-9	.	TGTGCCAGCAGCTTAGCAGGGGGCGCCCAAGAGACCCAGTACTTC	CASSLAGGAQETQYF
TRBD2	TRBJ2-7	TRBV4-2	.	TGTGCCAGCAGCCAAGATGAGGGTCAGCGGGGGTGGTACGAGCAGTACTTC	CASSQDEGQRGWYEQYF
.	TRBJ1-4	TRBV19	.	TGTGCCAGTAGTATAAGGGAGAAAGGTGAAAAACTGTTTTTT	CASSIREKGEKLFF
TRBD1	TRBJ2-5	TRBV11-1	few	TGTGCCAGCAGCCCCAGACAGGGGCTGAGGGAGACCCAGTACTTC	CASSPRQGLRETQYF
.	TRBJ2-1	TRBV7-9	once	TGTGCCAGCAGCTTAGTCGGGCGGGGGCCGTACAATGAGCAGTTCTTC	CASSLVGRGPYNEQFF
TRBD1	TRBJ1-2	TRBV28	.	TGTGCCAGCAGTCCTGAACAGGGGTCTAAGCGGTATGGCTACACCTTC	CASSPEQGSKRYGYTF
.	TRBJ1-3	TRBV7-9	.	TGTGCCAGCAGCGAGAGGAGGCGAAACACCATATATTTT	CASSERRRNTIYF
.	TRBJ1-1	TRBV30	.	TGTGCCTGGAGTCCTGCGGCGCCCGAAGCTTTCTTT	CAWSPAAPEAFF
.	TRBJ2-2	TRBV28	.	TGTGCCAGCAGTTTGAGGACCGGGGAGCTGTTTTTT	CASSLRTGELFF
.	TRBJ1-6	TRBV27	.	TGTGCCAGCAGTTTATTCGGGGAATCACCCCTCCACTTT	CASSLFGESPLHF
.	TRBJ1-1	TRBV18	.	TGTGCCAGCTCACCACTCTCGGGGAACACTGAAGCTTTCTTT	CASSPLSGNTEAFF